This T cell receptor (beta chain) was identified during a study of T cell clones after liver transplantation. Study summary: Apart from a few HCV-positive recipients, transplants were for non-autoimmune, non-viral reasons.

Per germline, CDR1 SGHTA and CDR2 FQGNSA. The CDR3 covers 12 residues. V was trimmed by 1 base and J by 6 bases, leaving 6 bases between them. The assay was immunoSEQ multiplex PCR, and TCRdb's table has in-frame clones only and misses some. The top ten hold 2.1% of the sample, which has approximately 70,000 clones, around 84% seen once. This chain links TRBV7-2 with TRBJ1-2, with no clear D. The input for sequencing was CD4+ T cells from blood, taken 48 to 50 months after liver transplant. The sequence derives from a human patient who received a liver transplant. The graft donor may have contributed some T cells. CDR3 in amino acids: CASSLVWDGYTF. DNA of the CDR3: TGTGCCAGCAGCTTAGTTTGGGATGGCTACACCTTC.